This TCR beta chain stems from a study of control samples from healthy donors and cancer patients. Libraries were prepared by immunoSEQ multiplex PCR; TCRdb keeps only in-frame clonotypes and omits some of them. The table shows about 130,000 clones, with about 95% occurring only once. Germline V CDR1 and CDR2: SGHDT, YYEEEE. V was cut by 2 bases and J by 2 bases, with 8 bases left in between. The CDR3 runs 13 residues. Sequenced input: blood. The receptor's source is a man younger than 45 in good health. This rearrangement joins TRBV5-6 to TRBJ2-7; D is unresolved. The CDR3 DNA is TGTGCCAGCAGCTTCGGGCCTCCCTACGAGCAGTACTTC. Its protein product is CASSFGPPYEQYF.